The clone carrying this TCR beta chain was recorded once. The antigen remains undetermined. A read error may produce the germline difference seen at one junction end. This specimen comes from a study of post-analysis software for immune sequencing data. Study results and limitations: When patients were compared with controls, a handful of TRBV segments were more frequent, TRBV5-6, TRBV5-1 and TRBV20-1 among them.

The TCR beta cDNA libraries contained unique molecular identifiers. Starting from about 1 to 10 million T cells, the study yielded a few hundred thousand cDNA molecules. TCRdb reprocessed the PCR reads via MiXCR and lists one record per CDR3 protein. Here the sample spans 700,000 to 900,000 distinct CDR3 sequences, 46% being singletons. CDR3 length: 16 residues. Per germline, CDR1 MNHNS and CDR2 SASEGT. The TCR was taken from a girl aged 10 to 17 with multiple sclerosis. Source material: blood. J is TRBJ2-5 and V is TRBV6-1; TRBD2 matches at 7 bases. The CDR3 loop is CVSSPWGGSRMETQYF. The DNA for the CDR3 is TGTGTCAGCAGCCCCTGGGGCGGGAGTAGGATGGAGACCCAGTACTTC.